This record covers a single T cell receptor (beta chain). The data stem from a study of blood T cell repertoires in COVID-19. Study background: From T cells, B-cell-depleted T cells, or PBMCs came the material, which was cDNA or gDNA.

Profiling relied on immunoSEQ multiplex PCR, and the TCRdb table lists in-frame clones only, not all of them. The sample consists of 30,000 to 35,000 clones, roughly 90% of them appearing once. The specimen was peripheral blood. The sequence derives from a middle-aged woman with active or convalescent COVID-19.

This CDR3 is CAISEPLSPEQYF. DNA of the CDR3: TGTGCCATCAGTGAGCCCCTCTCCCCCGAGCAGTACTTC. The chain employs TRBV10-3 and TRBJ2-7, with D uncertain. V dropped 2 bases and J dropped 6 bases, with 11 bases sitting between them. The CDR3 runs to 13 residues. CDR1 and CDR2 (germline): ENHRY, SYGVKD.